The 27 T cell receptor beta chains below were found in one sample sequenced in a study of shared clonotypes between healthy human individuals. TCRdb keeps only in-frame clones here, not all; method: immunoSEQ multiplex PCR. Of millions of clones in the sample, 93% are singletons; the top ten hold 0.39%. Sequenced sample: naive CD4+ T cells from PBMCs. Described subset: CD45RA+ positively selected. All receptors derive from a man between 18 and 35 years old in good health. Some clones in this sample may be carry-over from other donors' samples.

This sequence joins TRBV4-1 and TRBJ2-7; D could derive from TRBD1 or TRBD2 (5 bases each). V shed 4 bases and J shed 1 base, with 20 bases lying between them. Germline V gene lookup returns CDR1 MGHRA and CDR2 YSYEKL. This CDR3 is 17 amino acids long. The CDR3 DNA is TGCGCCAGCAGCCGAGAGGACCGGGACGGGATTTCCTACGAGCAGTACTTC. Encoded protein: CASSREDRDGISYEQYF.

The chain recombines TRBV28 with TRBJ2-1; D remains ambiguous. Trimming removed 1 base from V and 3 bases from J, with 13 bases in between. The CDR3 is 16 residues long. Germline lookup yields CDR1 MDHEN and CDR2 SYDVKM. CDR3 region: CASSLSFDGLYNEQFF. DNA of the CDR3: TGTGCCAGCAGTTTATCGTTCGATGGGCTCTACAATGAGCAGTTCTTC.

The CDR3 nucleotides are TGTGCCAGCAGACAGGGGAATGGCTACACCTTC. Translated: CASRQGNGYTF. The V gene is TRBV6-6, the J gene TRBJ1-2, with 7 bases fitting TRBD1. V lost 6 bases to trimming and J lost 6 bases; unmatched junction nucleotides: 1. Germline V gene sequence: CDR1 MNHNY, CDR2 SVGAGI (reference sequence). The CDR3 is 11 residues long.

The rearrangement links TRBV10-3 to TRBJ2-3; 9 nucleotides line up with TRBD2. This CDR3 spans 14 amino acids. Trimming cost V 8 bases and J 4 bases; bases outside gene matches: 7. Germline loops: CDR1 ENHRY, CDR2 SYGVKD. The CDR3 nucleotides are TGTGCCATCGACGTGGCGGGAGGGGCAGATACGCAGTATTTT. It encodes CAIDVAGGADTQYF.

This clone came up once. CDR3 region: CASSEKSSYNEQFF. For the CDR3, the DNA is TGCGCCAGCAGTGAGAAGAGCTCCTACAATGAGCAGTTCTTC. The V gene is TRBV10-1, the J gene TRBJ2-1; no reliable D call. Trimming cost V 2 bases and J 0 bases, with 5 bases left between them. The CDR3 has 14 residues. Germline CDR1 WNHNN, CDR2 SYGVQD (reference sequence).

The chain has TRBV5-1 and TRBJ2-6; 12 nucleotides agree with TRBD1. CDR1 SGHRS and CDR2 YFSETQ come from the germline V gene. The CDR3 contains 17 residues. The trim removed 0 bases at V and 10 bases at J, leaving 8 bases unmatched. The DNA of the CDR3 is TGCGCCAGCAGCTTGGGAGGGACAGGGGGCAAGCGAAACGTCCTGACTTTC. Protein product: CASSLGGTGGKRNVLTF.

On this clone itself: The sample carries other DNA sequences with the same CDR3. The V and J genes are TRBV2 and TRBJ2-7; tentative D call: TRBD2 (5 bases). The CDR3 runs to 12 residues. V was pared by 6 bases and J by 2 bases, with 8 bases between. From germline, CDR1 is SNHLY and CDR2 FYNNEI. The DNA for the CDR3 is TGTGCCAGCAGGAGGGAAACCTACGAGCAGTACTTC. It codes for CASRRETYEQYF.

This clone appeared a single time. This sequence joins TRBV10-3 and TRBJ2-3, with TRBD2 matching 13 bases. Germline lookup yields CDR1 ENHRY and CDR2 SYGVKD. The CDR3 sequence is 18 residues long. Trimming cost V 4 bases and J 6 bases; bases outside gene matches: 13. CDR3 nucleotide sequence: TGTGCCATCAGTGGTGAACTAGCGGGAGGGCCCGGGTGGGATACGCAGTATTTT. This translates into CAISGELAGGPGWDTQYF.

This clone has only one observation. V is TRBV6-5 and J is TRBJ1-1, with unresolved D. Trimming cost V 10 bases and J 4 bases, with 19 bases left between them. The germline V gene has CDR1 MNHEY and CDR2 SVGAGI. The CDR3 runs 14 residues. Here the CDR3 reads CATERKAGSTEAFF. For the CDR3, the DNA is TGTGCCACAGAGAGGAAGGCGGGGAGCACTGAAGCTTTCTTT.

This chain uses TRBV18 with TRBJ1-1; possibly TRBD1 for D (6 bases). Looked up from germline, CDR1 is KGHSH and CDR2 is LQKENI. V was trimmed by 2 bases and J by 0 bases, leaving 13 bases between them. This CDR3 has 16 amino acids. CDR3 DNA sequence: TGTGCCAGCTCACCAAATGTACAGGGTCTGAACACTGAAGCTTTCTTT. Protein: CASSPNVQGLNTEAFF.

The V gene is TRBV19, the J gene TRBJ2-4; D gene unclear. This CDR3 has 12 residues. CDR1 LNHDA and CDR2 SQIVND come from the germline V gene (reference sequence). The V end was cut by 6 bases, the J end by 1 base, with 4 bases between. CDR3 amino acids: CASSEAKNIQYF. The CDR3 coding sequence is TGTGCCAGTAGCGAGGCCAAAAACATTCAGTACTTC.

J is TRBJ2-1 and V is TRBV6-1; 10 bases line up with TRBD1. V gave up 10 bases and J gave up 9 bases; unmatched junction bases: 9. Looked up from germline, CDR1 is MNHNS and CDR2 is SASEGT. The CDR3 contains 13 residues. The CDR3 DNA reads TGTGCCATACCGGGACAGGGGATTAGTGAGCAGTTCTTC. Residues: CAIPGQGISEQFF.

The rearrangement joins TRBV5-8 to TRBJ2-3, with D perhaps matching TRBD1 or TRBD2 (5 bases each). Between the trimmed V and J ends, which lost 3 bases and 4 bases, there was a span of 21 bases. From germline, CDR1 is SGHTS and CDR2 YDEGEE. The CDR3 runs 17 residues. CDR3 sequence reads: CASSSRLGLARADTQYF. In nucleotides, the CDR3 is TGTGCCAGCAGCTCGAGGTTGGGGCTAGCCCGAGCAGATACGCAGTATTTT.

The chain has TRBV11-2 and TRBJ2-1, with 7 bases aligning to TRBD1. The length of the CDR3 is 15 residues. J lost 4 bases, V lost 5 bases, and 8 bases had no gene match. CDR1 and CDR2 (germline): SGHAT, FQNNGV. The CDR3 region has the DNA TGTGCCAGCAGCCCGGCAGGGGGTACTTACAATGAGCAGTTCTTC. Protein product: CASSPAGGTYNEQFF.

This clone was seen a few times. This chain links TRBV9 with TRBJ1-1; D not resolved. CDR3 size: 14 residues. Germline V gene sequence: CDR1 SGDLS, CDR2 YYNGEE. Trimming took 1 base from V and 0 from J, leaving 7 bases between them. CDR3 nucleotides: TGTGCCAGCAGCGTAACACCCCTGAACACTGAAGCTTTCTTT. Protein sequence: CASSVTPLNTEAFF.

The J gene is TRBJ1-5, the V gene TRBV18, with 7 bases that match TRBD1. This CDR3 has 14 residues. Trimming took 2 bases from V and 7 from J; bases not matched to a gene: 5. Looked up from germline, CDR1 is KGHSH and CDR2 is LQKENI. CDR3 bases: TGTGCCAGCTCACCAAACAGGGGCGGACAGCCCCAGCATTTT. Translating it yields CASSPNRGGQPQHF. Looking up the rest from reference TRBV18 and TRBJ1-5 gives the full variable domain: NAGVMQNPRHLVRRRGQEARLRCSPMKGHSHVYWYRQLPEEGLKFMVYLQKENIIDESGMPKERFSAEFPKEGPSILRIQQVVRGDSAAYFCASSPNRGGQPQHFGDGTRLSIL.

This chain uses TRBV5-1 with TRBJ2-3; no firm D call. Germline assignment: CDR1 SGHRS and CDR2 YFSETQ. Trimming removed 7 bases from V and 5 bases from J, with 8 bases in between. This CDR3 is built from 11 residues. CDR3 DNA sequence: TGCGCCAGCTCCCCGGGAGATACGCAGTATTTT. Its protein product is CASSPGDTQYF.

The CDR3 here is CASSLSAGSSTDTQYF. CDR3 sequence (DNA): TGCGCCAGCAGCTTATCGGCCGGATCTAGCACAGATACGCAGTATTTT. The rearrangement uses TRBV5-1 and TRBJ2-3; D is undetermined. This CDR3 region has 16 residues. Germline V lookup: CDR1 SGHRS, CDR2 YFSETQ. Trimming stripped 2 bases from V and 0 bases from J, with 13 bases between. The entire variable domain, with the rest obtained from reference TRBV5-1 and TRBJ2-3, is as follows: KAGVTQTPRYLIKTRGQQVTLSCSPISGHRSVSWYQQTPGQGLQFLFEYFSETQRNKGNFPGRFSGRQFSNSRSEMNVSTLELGDSALYLCASSLSAGSSTDTQYFGPGTRLTVL.

The J gene is TRBJ1-2, the V gene TRBV6-6, with D tentatively TRBD1 (5 bases). CDR1 is MNHNY, CDR2 SVGAGI, per germline (reference sequence). With 6 bases removed from V and 7 bases from J, the gap between germline ends came to 15 bases. CDR3 length equals 13 residues. CDR3 DNA: TGTGCCAGCAGAAAGGGACCGGCGTTTGGCTACACCTTC. This gives the protein CASRKGPAFGYTF.

V and J are TRBV27 and TRBJ2-1, with D possibly TRBD1 on 5 matching bases. This CDR3 has 13 amino acids. The germline CDR1 and CDR2 sequences are MNHEY and SMNVEV (reference sequence). V was trimmed by 3 bases and J by 9 bases, leaving 12 bases between them. CDR3 nucleotide sequence: TGTGCCAGCAGTTTTCTGTGGGGCGGTGAGCAGTTCTTC. Amino acid sequence: CASSFLWGGEQFF.

The chain joins TRBV4-3 to TRBJ2-1; tentative D call: TRBD2 (6 bases). Looked up from germline, CDR1 is LGHNA and CDR2 is YSLEER. The CDR3 contains 14 residues. V was shortened by 0 bases and J by 7 bases, with 10 bases between the two germline ends. The CDR3 bases are TGCGCCAGCAGCCAAGAATCGGGAGCTAATGAGCAGTTCTTC. Its translation is CASSQESGANEQFF.

The CDR3 DNA sequence: TGTGCCAGCAGTGACCGGCTCCATCCCTCGGCTGAGACCCAGTACTTC. It codes for CASSDRLHPSAETQYF. This chain connects TRBV6-1 to TRBJ2-5; D ambiguous. Trimming cost V 3 bases and J 5 bases, with 19 bases left between them. The CDR3 length is 16 residues. Per germline, CDR1 MNHNS and CDR2 SASEGT.

This clone is a singleton in its sample. The V gene is TRBV4-3, the J gene TRBJ1-2, with D unclear. The V end was cut by 4 bases, the J end by 4 bases, with 13 bases between. The CDR3 is 14 amino acids. The germline V gene has CDR1 LGHNA and CDR2 YSLEER. CDR3 bases: TGCGCCAGCAGCCCGCGGAGGACCCTCTATGGCTACACCTTC. This codes for CASSPRRTLYGYTF.

The rearrangement uses TRBV6-5 and TRBJ1-1, with 9 bases identical to TRBD1. CDR1 is MNHEY and CDR2 is SVGAGI in the germline V gene. V shed 6 bases and J 1 base; nucleotides not matched to a gene: 3. This CDR3 spans 14 amino acids. The CDR3 DNA reads TGTGCCAGCAGCCGGGACAGGGCGAACACTGAAGCTTTCTTT. Encoded protein: CASSRDRANTEAFF.

This clone appeared a single time. The chain combines TRBV5-1 with TRBJ1-4; D is unclear. V lost 2 bases and J lost 0, with 8 bases in between. Germline CDR1 and CDR2: SGHRS and YFSETQ. The CDR3 is 15 residues long. The CDR3 region is CASSLTWATNEKLFF. The CDR3 DNA follows: TGCGCCAGCAGCTTAACATGGGCAACTAATGAAAAACTGTTTTTT.

Concerning this clone: One end of the junction varies from germline; a read error may be responsible. The chain combines TRBV30 with TRBJ1-6; no clear D gene. The CDR3 length is 12 residues. Germline CDR1 reads GTSNPN; CDR2 reads SVGIG (reference sequence). Here the CDR3 DNA reads TGTGCCTGGAGGGACTATTATTCACCCCTCCACTTT. Translation gives CAWRDYYSPLHF.

This rearrangement joins TRBV5-4 to TRBJ2-1, with 7 positions matching TRBD2. Germline CDR1 SGHNT, CDR2 YYREEE (reference sequence). This CDR3 has 16 amino acids. Losses at the gene ends were 3 bases for V and 0 bases for J; bases not matched to a gene: 6. The CDR3 DNA is TGTGCCAGCAGCTCACAAGCGGGAAGCTCCTACAATGAGCAGTTCTTC. Protein: CASSSQAGSSYNEQFF.